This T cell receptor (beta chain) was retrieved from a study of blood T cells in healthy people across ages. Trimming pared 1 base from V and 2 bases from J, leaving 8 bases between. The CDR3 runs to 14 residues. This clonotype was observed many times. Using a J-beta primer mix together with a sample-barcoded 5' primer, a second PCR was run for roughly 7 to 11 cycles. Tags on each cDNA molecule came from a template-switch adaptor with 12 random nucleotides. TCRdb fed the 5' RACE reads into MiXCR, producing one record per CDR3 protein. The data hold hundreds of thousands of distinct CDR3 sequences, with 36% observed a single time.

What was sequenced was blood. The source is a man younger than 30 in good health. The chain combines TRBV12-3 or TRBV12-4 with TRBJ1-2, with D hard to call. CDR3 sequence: CASSLVRTNYGYTF. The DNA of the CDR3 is TGTGCCAGCAGTTTAGTAAGGACCAACTATGGCTACACCTTC.